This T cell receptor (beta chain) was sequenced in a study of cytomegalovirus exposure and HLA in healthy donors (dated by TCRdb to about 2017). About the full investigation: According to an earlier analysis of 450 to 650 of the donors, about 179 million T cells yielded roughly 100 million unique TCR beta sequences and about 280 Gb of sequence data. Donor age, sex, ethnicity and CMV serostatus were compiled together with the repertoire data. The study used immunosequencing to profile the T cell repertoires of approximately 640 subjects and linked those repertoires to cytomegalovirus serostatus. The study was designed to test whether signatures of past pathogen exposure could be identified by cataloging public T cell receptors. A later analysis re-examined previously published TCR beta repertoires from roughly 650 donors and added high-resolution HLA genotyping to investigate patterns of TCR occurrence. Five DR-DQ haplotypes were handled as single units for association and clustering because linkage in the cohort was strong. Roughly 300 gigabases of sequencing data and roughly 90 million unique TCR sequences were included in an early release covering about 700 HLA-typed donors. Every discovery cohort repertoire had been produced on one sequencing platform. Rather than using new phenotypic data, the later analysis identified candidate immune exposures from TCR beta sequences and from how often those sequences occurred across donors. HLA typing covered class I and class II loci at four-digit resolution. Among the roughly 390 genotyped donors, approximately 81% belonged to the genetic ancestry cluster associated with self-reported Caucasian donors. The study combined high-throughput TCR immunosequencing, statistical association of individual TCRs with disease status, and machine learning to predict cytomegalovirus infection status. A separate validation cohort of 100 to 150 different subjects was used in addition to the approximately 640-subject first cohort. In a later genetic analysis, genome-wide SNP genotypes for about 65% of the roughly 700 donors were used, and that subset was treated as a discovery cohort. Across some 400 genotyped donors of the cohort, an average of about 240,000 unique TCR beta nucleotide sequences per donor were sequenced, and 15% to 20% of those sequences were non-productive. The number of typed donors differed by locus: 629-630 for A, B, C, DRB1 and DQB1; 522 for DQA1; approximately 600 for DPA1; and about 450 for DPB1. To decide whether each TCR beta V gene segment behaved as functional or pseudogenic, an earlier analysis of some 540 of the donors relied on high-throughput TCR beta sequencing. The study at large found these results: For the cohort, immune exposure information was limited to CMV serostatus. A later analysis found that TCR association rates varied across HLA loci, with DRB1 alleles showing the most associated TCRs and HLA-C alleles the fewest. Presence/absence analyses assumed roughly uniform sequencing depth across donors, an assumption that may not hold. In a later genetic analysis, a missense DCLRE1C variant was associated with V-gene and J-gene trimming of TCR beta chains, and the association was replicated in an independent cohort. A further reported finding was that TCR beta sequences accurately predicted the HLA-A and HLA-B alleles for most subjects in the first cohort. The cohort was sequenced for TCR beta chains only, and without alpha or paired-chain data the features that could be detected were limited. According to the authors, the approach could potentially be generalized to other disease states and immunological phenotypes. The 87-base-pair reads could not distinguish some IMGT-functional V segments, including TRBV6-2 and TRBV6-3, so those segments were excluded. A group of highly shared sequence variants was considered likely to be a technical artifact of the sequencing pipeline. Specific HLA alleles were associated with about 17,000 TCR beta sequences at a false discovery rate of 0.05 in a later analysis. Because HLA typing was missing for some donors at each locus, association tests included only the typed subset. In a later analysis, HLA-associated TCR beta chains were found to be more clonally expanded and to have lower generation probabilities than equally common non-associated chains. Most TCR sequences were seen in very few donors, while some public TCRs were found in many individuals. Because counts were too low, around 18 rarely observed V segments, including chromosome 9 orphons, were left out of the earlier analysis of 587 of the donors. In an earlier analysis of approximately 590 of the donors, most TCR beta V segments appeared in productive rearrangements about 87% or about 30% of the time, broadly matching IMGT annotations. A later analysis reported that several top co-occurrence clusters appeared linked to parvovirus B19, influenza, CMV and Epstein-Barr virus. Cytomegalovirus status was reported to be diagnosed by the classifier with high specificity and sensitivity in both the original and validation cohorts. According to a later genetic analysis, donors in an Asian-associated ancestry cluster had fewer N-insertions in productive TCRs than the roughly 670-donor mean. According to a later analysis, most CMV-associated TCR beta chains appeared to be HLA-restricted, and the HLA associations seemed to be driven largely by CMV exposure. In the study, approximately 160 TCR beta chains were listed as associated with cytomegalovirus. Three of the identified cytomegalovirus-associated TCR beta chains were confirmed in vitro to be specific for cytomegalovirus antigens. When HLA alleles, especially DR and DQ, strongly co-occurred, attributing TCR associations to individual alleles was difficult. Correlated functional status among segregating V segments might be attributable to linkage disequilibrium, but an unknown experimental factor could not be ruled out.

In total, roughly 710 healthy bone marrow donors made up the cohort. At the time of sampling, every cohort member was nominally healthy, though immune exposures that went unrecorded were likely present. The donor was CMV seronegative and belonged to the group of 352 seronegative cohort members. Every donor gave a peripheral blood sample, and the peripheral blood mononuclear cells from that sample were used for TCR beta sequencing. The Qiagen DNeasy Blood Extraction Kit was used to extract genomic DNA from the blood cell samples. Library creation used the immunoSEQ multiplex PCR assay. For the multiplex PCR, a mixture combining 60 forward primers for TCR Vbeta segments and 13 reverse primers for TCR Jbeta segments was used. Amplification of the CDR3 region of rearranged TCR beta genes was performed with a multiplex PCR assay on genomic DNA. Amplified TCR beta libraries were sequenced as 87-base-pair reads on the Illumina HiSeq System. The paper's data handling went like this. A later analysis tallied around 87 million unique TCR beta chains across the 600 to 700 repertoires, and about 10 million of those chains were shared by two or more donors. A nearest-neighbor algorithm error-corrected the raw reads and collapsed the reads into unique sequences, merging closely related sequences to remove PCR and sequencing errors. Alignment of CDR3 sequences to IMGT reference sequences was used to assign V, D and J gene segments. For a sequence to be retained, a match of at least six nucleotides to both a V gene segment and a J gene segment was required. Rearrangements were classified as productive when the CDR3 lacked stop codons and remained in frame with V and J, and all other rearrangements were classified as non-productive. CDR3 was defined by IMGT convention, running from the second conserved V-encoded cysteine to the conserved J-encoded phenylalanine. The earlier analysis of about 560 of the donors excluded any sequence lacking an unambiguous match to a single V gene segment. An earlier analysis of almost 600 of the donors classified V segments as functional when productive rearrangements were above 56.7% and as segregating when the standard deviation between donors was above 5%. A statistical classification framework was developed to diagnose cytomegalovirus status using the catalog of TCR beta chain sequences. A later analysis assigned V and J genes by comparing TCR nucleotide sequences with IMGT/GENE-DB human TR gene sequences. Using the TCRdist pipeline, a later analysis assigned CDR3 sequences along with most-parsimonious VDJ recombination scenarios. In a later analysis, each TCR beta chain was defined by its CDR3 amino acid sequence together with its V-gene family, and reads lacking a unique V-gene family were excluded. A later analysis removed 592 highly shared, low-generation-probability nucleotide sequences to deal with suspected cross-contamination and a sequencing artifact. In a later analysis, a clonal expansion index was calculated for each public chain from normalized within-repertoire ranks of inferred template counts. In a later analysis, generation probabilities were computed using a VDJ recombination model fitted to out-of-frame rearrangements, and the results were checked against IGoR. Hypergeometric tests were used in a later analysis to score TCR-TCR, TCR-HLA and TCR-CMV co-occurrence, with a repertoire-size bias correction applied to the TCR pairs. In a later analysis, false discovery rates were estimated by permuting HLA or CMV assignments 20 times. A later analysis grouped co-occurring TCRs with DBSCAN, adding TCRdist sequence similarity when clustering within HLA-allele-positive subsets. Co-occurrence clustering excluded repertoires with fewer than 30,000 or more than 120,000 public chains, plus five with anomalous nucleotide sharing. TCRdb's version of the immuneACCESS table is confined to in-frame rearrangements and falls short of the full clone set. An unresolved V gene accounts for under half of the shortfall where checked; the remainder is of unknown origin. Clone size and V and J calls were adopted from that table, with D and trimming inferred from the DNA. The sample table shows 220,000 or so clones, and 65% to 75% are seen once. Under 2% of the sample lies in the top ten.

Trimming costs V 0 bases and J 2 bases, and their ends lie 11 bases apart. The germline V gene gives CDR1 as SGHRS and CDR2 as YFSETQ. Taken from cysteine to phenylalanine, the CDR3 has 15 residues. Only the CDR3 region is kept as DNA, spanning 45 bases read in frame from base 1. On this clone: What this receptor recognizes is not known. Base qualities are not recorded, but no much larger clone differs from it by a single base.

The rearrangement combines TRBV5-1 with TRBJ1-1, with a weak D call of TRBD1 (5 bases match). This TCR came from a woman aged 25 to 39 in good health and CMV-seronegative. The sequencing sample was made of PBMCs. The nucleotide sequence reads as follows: TGCGCCAGCAGCTTGGGACAGCTTATCAACACTGAAGCTTTCTTT. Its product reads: CASSLGQLINTEAFF.